This entry features one TCR beta chain sequence. The repertoire was sequenced with immunoSEQ multiplex PCR; TCRdb's copy has only in-frame clones and lacks some. This table holds 130,000 to 150,000 clones, around 90% found once. V lost 7 bases to trimming and J lost 2 bases, with 15 bases between them. Germline assignment: CDR1 SGHNT and CDR2 YYREEE (reference sequence). The CDR3 has 14 residues. The sample belongs to a study of cytomegalovirus exposure and HLA in healthy donors. The material sequenced was PBMCs. The genes are TRBV5-4 and TRBJ2-5; no reliable D call. This TCR came from a woman aged 25 to 39 in good health and CMV-seropositive. The CDR3 nucleotides read TGTGCCAGCTCCTACGGCGGTTATCAAGAGACCCAGTACTTC. It encodes CASSYGGYQETQYF.